These 20 T cell receptor beta chains share one sample of origin, sequenced in a study of T cell repertoires in cytomegalovirus infection. TCRdb re-called the reads with MiXCR, one entry per CDR3 protein. The table records fewer than 900,000 distinct CDR3 sequences, 29% of them present only once. Their antigens remain unidentified. Material: cultured CD8+ T cells from PBMCs, obtained from culture after CMV antigen stimulation. These receptors all stem from a human donor in good health (CMV status not recorded). Some clones in this sample may be carry-over from other donors' samples.

The CDR3 spells CASSTDRVVYEQYV. The CDR3 DNA sequence: TGTGCCAGTAGTACGGACCGGGTCGTATACGAGCAGTACGTC. The rearrangement joins TRBV19 to TRBJ2-7, with D uncertain. Germline CDR1 and CDR2: LNHDA and SQIVND (reference sequence). V was shortened by 4 bases and J by 4 bases, with 14 bases between the two germline ends. This CDR3 comprises 14 residues.

The CDR3 protein is CASSLAAGANTGELFF. The CDR3 nucleotides read TGTGCCAGCAGCTTAGCGGCGGGGGCGAACACCGGGGAGCTGTTTTTT. The rearrangement links TRBV7-6 to TRBJ2-2; 7 nucleotides match TRBD2. CDR1 is SGHVS, CDR2 FNYEAQ, per germline. The V segment lost 0 bases and the J segment 0 bases; nucleotides outside the gene matches: 1. This CDR3 spans 16 amino acids.

Worth noting for this clonotype: Just one base apart from a much larger clone, this may be a read error. The chain uses TRBV7-6 and TRBJ2-6; D assignment may be TRBD1 or TRBD2 (5 bases each). The CDR3 loop spans 15 amino acids. Germline loops: CDR1 SGHVS, CDR2 FNYEAQ. CDR3 bases: TGTGCCAGCAGCCCAGGGCAGAACGGGGCCAACGTCCTGTCTTTC. Protein: CASSPGQNGANVLSF.

The V and J genes are TRBV9 and TRBJ2-1; the D gene is possibly TRBD1 (6 bases). CDR3 size: 15 residues. The germline V and J ends were trimmed by 2 bases and 3 bases, with 12 bases remaining between them. Germline CDR1 is SGDLS and CDR2 is YYNGEE. The CDR3 nucleotides are TGTGCCAGCAGCGTTACAGGGTCGGACTACAATGAGCAGTTCTTC. This encodes CASSVTGSDYNEQFF.

This clonotype has more than one count but fewer than ten. The chain has TRBV6-2 or TRBV6-3 and TRBJ1-1, with a weak D call TRBD1 (5 bases). The germline V gene has CDR1 MNHEY and CDR2 SVGEGT. CDR3 length: 11 amino acids. Between the trimmed V and J ends, which lost 11 bases and 1 base, there was a span of 8 bases. CDR3 bases: TGTGCCGGGGCAGGGAACACTGAAGCTTTCTTT. Its protein is CAGAGNTEAFF.

There are a few counts of this clonotype. The gene calls are TRBV4-1 and TRBJ2-2; tentatively, D is TRBD1 (5 bases). This CDR3 is built from 14 residues. Trimming took 0 bases from V and 7 from J, leaving 9 bases between them. Germline CDR1 is MGHRA and CDR2 is YSYEKL. CDR3 sequence: CASSQDRQRGELFF. The CDR3 DNA is TGCGCCAGCAGCCAAGACCGACAGCGCGGGGAGCTGTTTTTT.

The table lists this clonotype with a few counts. The genes are TRBV5-4 and TRBJ2-7; TRBD1 matches 7 bases. Germline CDR1 and CDR2: SGHNT and YYREEE (reference sequence). The CDR3 consists of 14 residues. The V segment lost 4 bases and the J segment 0 bases; nucleotides outside the gene matches: 4. For the CDR3, the DNA is TGTGCCAGCAGCGGGGGACAGTCCTCCTACGAGCAGTACTTC. This sequence encodes CASSGGQSSYEQYF.

This clonotype occurred a few times. The chain has TRBV6-8 and TRBJ2-2; 7 bases map to TRBD1. This CDR3 spans 16 amino acids. CDR1 is MNHGY, CDR2 SAAAGT, per germline. The ends lost 4 bases at V and 0 bases at J; junction bases unmatched: 5. The CDR3 loop reads CASSSRTGANTGELFF. Here the CDR3 DNA reads TGTGCCAGCAGTTCCCGGACAGGAGCGAACACCGGGGAGCTGTTTTTT.

At least ten counts were recorded for this clonotype. CDR3 sequence reads: CASSLATARHRSTDTQYF. The CDR3 DNA reads as TGTGCCAGCAGTTTAGCGACTGCACGCCACAGGTCCACAGATACGCAGTATTTT. The chain carries TRBV12-3 or TRBV12-4 and TRBJ2-3; a weak D match, TRBD1 (5 bases). The CDR3 runs 18 residues. Deletions cut 0 bases from V and 2 bases from J, with 18 bases between.

The V call is TRBV15, the J call TRBJ2-1; 9 bases are shared with TRBD2. The CDR3 covers 16 residues. Unmatched junction bases numbered 9, after V lost 1 base and J lost 8 bases. Per the germline V gene, CDR1 is LNHNV and CDR2 is YYDKDF (reference sequence). CDR3 nucleotides: TGTGCCACCAGCAGAGCTCCTCTTAGCGGGGGCGATGAGCAGTTCTTC. Translation gives CATSRAPLSGGDEQFF.

This clonotype was seen only a few times. The chain is built from TRBV7-2 and TRBJ1-5; D gene uncertain. V was cut by 1 base and J by 8 bases, with 15 bases left in between. CDR1 is SGHTA, CDR2 FQGNSA, per germline. The CDR3 loop spans 15 amino acids. The CDR3 spells CASSLVGRVGEPQHF. The CDR3 bases are TGTGCCAGCAGCTTAGTCGGGAGGGTGGGTGAGCCCCAGCATTTT.

The table lists this clonotype with a few counts. The V call is TRBV12-3 or TRBV12-4, the J call TRBJ1-5; 7 nucleotides agree with TRBD1. The CDR3 runs 14 residues. V lost 5 bases, J lost 5 bases, and 6 bases stayed unmatched. As DNA, the CDR3 is TGTGCCAGCAGTCCGGGGACAGACTATCAGCCCCAGCATTTT. Translation gives CASSPGTDYQPQHF.

In this sample, this clonotype turned up a few times. This chain connects TRBV4-2 to TRBJ1-4, with a tentative D call TRBD1 (5 bases). The CDR3 has 19 residues. Germline values: CDR1 LGHNA, CDR2 YNFKEQ. V was clipped by 4 bases and J by 4 bases, with 25 bases between them. CDR3 protein: CASSPVQLISGTDNEKLFF. The DNA for the CDR3 is TGTGCCAGCAGCCCCGTCCAGCTCATCTCCGGGACGGATAATGAAAAACTGTTTTTT.

The chain carries TRBV14 and TRBJ1-2; 9 bases fit TRBD1. V shed 4 bases and J 7 bases; nucleotides not matched to a gene: 7. Germline V CDR1 and CDR2: SGHDN, FVKESK. This CDR3 is 14 amino acids long. CDR3 DNA: TGTGCCAGCAGCCCTGGGACAGGGTGGGTTGGCTACACCTTC. It codes for CASSPGTGWVGYTF.

This rearrangement joins TRBV20-1 to TRBJ2-1; a weak D match, TRBD1 (6 bases). The CDR3 runs 17 residues. Per the germline V gene, CDR1 is DFQATT and CDR2 is SNEGSKA (reference sequence). Trimming shortened V by 0 bases and J by 8 bases, and 23 bases separated the two germline ends. In DNA form, the CDR3 reads TGCAGTGCTAGAGATGAGGACAGTAACCCGTTCATGGATGAGCAGTTCTTC. It yields the protein CSARDEDSNPFMDEQFF.

This clonotype was observed a few times. The V and J genes are TRBV20-1 and TRBJ2-1, with 7 bases lining up with TRBD2. Germline values: CDR1 DFQATT, CDR2 SNEGSKA (reference sequence). V was pared by 5 bases and J by 0 bases, with 10 bases of the junction left unmatched. This CDR3 has 16 residues. CDR3 loop: CSAPDPGGSSYNEQFF. Written as DNA, the CDR3 is TGCAGTGCTCCCGATCCGGGGGGTAGCTCCTACAATGAGCAGTTCTTC.

This clonotype was seen a handful of times. The genes are TRBV15 and TRBJ2-5; TRBD1 is a possible D gene (6 bases). The CDR3 has 14 amino acids. V gave up 6 bases and J gave up 2 bases, with 13 bases separating them. CDR1 and CDR2 from the germline V gene are LNHNV and YYDKDF (reference sequence). CDR3 coding DNA: TGTGCCACCAGAGAAGACAGGTCTCAAGAGACCCAGTACTTC. Its translation is CATREDRSQETQYF.

J is TRBJ2-1 and V is TRBV3-1; 8 nucleotides agree with TRBD1. The junction had 8 bases not matched to a gene; V was cut back by 0 bases and J by 4 bases. Germline assignment: CDR1 LGHDT and CDR2 YNNKEL (reference sequence). The CDR3 length is 17 residues. The CDR3 nucleotides are TGTGCCAGCAGCCAAGAATTGGCTGGGACAGGTTACAATGAGCAGTTCTTC. Residues: CASSQELAGTGYNEQFF.

The chain has TRBV15 and TRBJ1-2; a possible D gene is TRBD1 (5 bases). V gave up 3 bases and J gave up 0 bases, with 11 bases separating them. Germline CDR1 and CDR2: LNHNV and YYDKDF (reference sequence). The CDR3 consists of 15 residues. CDR3 in DNA: TGTGCCACCAGCAGTGATGACAGAGCTAACTATGGCTACACCTTC. Translated, it gives CATSSDDRANYGYTF.

A word on this clonotype: At one of its ends the junction is not consistent with the germline gene, which may arise from a read error. The genes are TRBV24-1 and TRBJ2-2, with D perhaps matching TRBD1 or TRBD2 (5 bases each). This CDR3 has 11 residues. Germline V gives CDR1 KGHDR, CDR2 SFDVKD. This chain's CDR3 is CATSDLGGLFF. The CDR3 nucleotides are TGTGCCACCAGTGATTTGGGGGGGCTGTTTTTT.